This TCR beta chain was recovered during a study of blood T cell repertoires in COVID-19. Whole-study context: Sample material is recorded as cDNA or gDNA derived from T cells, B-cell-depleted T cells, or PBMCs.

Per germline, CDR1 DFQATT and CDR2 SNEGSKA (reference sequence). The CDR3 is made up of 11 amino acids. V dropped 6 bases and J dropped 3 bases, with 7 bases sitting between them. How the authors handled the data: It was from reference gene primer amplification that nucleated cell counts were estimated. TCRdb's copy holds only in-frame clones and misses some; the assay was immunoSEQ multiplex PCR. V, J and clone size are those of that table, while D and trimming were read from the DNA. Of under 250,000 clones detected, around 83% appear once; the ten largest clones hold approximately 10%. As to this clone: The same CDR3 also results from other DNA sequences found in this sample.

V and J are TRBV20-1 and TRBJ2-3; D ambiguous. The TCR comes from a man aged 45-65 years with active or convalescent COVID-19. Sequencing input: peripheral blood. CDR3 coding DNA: TGCAGTGCCCCTTTAACAGATACGCAGTATTTT. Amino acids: CSAPLTDTQYF.